These T cell receptor beta chains were read from a single sample in a study of T cells after yellow fever vaccination. A single record per CDR3 protein comes from TCRdb applying MiXCR to the 5' RACE reads. The table lists some 250,000 distinct CDR3 sequences, around 7% of them singletons. The sequences come from CD4+ T cells sorted from PBMCs, collected 15 days after the yellow fever booster vaccination. These receptors were taken from a man younger than 40 who received the YFV17D yellow fever vaccine. The CDR3 runs from the conserved cysteine through the conserved F or W. A D gene is named only where the DNA matches it firmly. Clone size is stated in some rows and not others, as once, few, many or a class when expanded.

v_call: TRBV5-4
d_call: .
clone_size: .
j_call: TRBJ2-5
cdr3_aa: CASSFPTGLDQETQYF
cdr3_nt: TGTGCCAGCAGCTTTCCGACAGGACTGGACCAAGAGACCCAGTACTTC

v_call: TRBV12-3/TRBV12-4
d_call: .
clone_size: few
j_call: TRBJ2-3
cdr3_aa: CASSPPGYPGQYF
cdr3_nt: TGTGCCAGCAGTCCTCCGGGTTACCCGGGGCAGTATTTT

v_call: TRBV7-8
d_call: TRBD1
clone_size: few
j_call: TRBJ2-7
cdr3_aa: CASSHRMGQGIHYEQYF
cdr3_nt: TGTGCCAGCAGCCACCGGATGGGACAGGGGATCCACTACGAGCAGTACTTC

v_call: TRBV10-2
d_call: .
clone_size: .
j_call: TRBJ1-4
cdr3_aa: CASCESGSGKLFF
cdr3_nt: TGCGCCAGCTGTGAGTCTGGTTCCGGAAAACTGTTTTTT

v_call: TRBV12-5
d_call: .
clone_size: many
j_call: TRBJ1-2
cdr3_aa: CASGLVGRGGYTF
cdr3_nt: TGTGCTAGTGGTTTGGTGGGCAGGGGTGGCTACACCTTC

v_call: TRBV7-2
d_call: .
clone_size: .
j_call: TRBJ2-5
cdr3_aa: CASSPPRQTRMGTQYF
cdr3_nt: TGTGCCAGCAGCCCACCTCGACAAACCCGGATGGGGACCCAGTACTTC

v_call: TRBV7-2
d_call: TRBD2
clone_size: few
j_call: TRBJ2-1
cdr3_aa: CASSLQREGRNEQFF
cdr3_nt: TGTGCCAGCAGCTTACAGCGGGAGGGCCGCAATGAGCAGTTCTTC

v_call: TRBV12-3/TRBV12-4
d_call: TRBD2
clone_size: .
j_call: TRBJ2-1
cdr3_aa: CASSRTSGRASEQFF
cdr3_nt: TGTGCCAGCAGCCGGACTAGCGGGAGGGCCAGTGAGCAGTTCTTC

v_call: TRBV20-1
d_call: .
clone_size: many
j_call: TRBJ1-6
cdr3_aa: CSASYRGGSPLHF
cdr3_nt: TGCAGTGCTAGTTACAGAGGAGGCTCACCCCTCCACTTT

v_call: TRBV11-2
d_call: TRBD2
clone_size: few
j_call: TRBJ2-5
cdr3_aa: CASSRGLAGVETQYF
cdr3_nt: TGTGCCAGCAGCCGGGGACTAGCGGGAGTTGAGACCCAGTACTTC

v_call: TRBV5-4
d_call: .
clone_size: .
j_call: TRBJ2-3
cdr3_aa: CASSLYPYPGRGHTDTQYF
cdr3_nt: TGTGCCAGCAGCTTATACCCCTACCCGGGACGAGGACACACAGATACGCAGTATTTT

v_call: TRBV12-5
d_call: .
clone_size: few
j_call: TRBJ2-7
cdr3_aa: CASGFSHEQYF
cdr3_nt: TGTGCTAGTGGTTTTTCGCACGAGCAGTACTTC

v_call: TRBV6-2/TRBV6-3
d_call: .
clone_size: few
j_call: TRBJ1-6
cdr3_aa: CASSWTATNSPLHF
cdr3_nt: TGTGCCAGCAGCTGGACGGCGACAAATTCACCCCTCCACTTT

v_call: TRBV15
d_call: .
clone_size: many
j_call: TRBJ2-3
cdr3_aa: CATSAGGAYTDTQYF
cdr3_nt: TGTGCCACCAGCGCTGGGGGGGCCTACACAGATACGCAGTATTTT

v_call: TRBV7-6
d_call: TRBD2
clone_size: .
j_call: TRBJ2-1
cdr3_aa: CASSLRGRADEQFF
cdr3_nt: TGTGCCAGCAGCTTGAGAGGGAGGGCCGATGAGCAGTTCTTC

v_call: TRBV7-2
d_call: .
clone_size: .
j_call: TRBJ2-1
cdr3_aa: CASSPGSILYEQFF
cdr3_nt: TGTGCCAGCAGCCCTGGTTCCATCCTATATGAGCAGTTCTTC

v_call: TRBV7-9
d_call: TRBD2
clone_size: few
j_call: TRBJ2-7
cdr3_aa: CASSGVERGTSYEQYF
cdr3_nt: TGTGCCAGCAGCGGGGTCGAGCGGGGGACCTCCTACGAGCAGTACTTC

v_call: TRBV6-5
d_call: .
clone_size: .
j_call: TRBJ2-3
cdr3_aa: CASSYSLTQTDTQYF
cdr3_nt: TGTGCCAGCAGTTACTCTCTCACGCAAACAGATACGCAGTATTTT

v_call: TRBV5-1
d_call: .
clone_size: many
j_call: TRBJ1-2
cdr3_aa: CASSLARGRAVYGYTF
cdr3_nt: TGCGCCAGCAGCTTGGCCAGGGGCAGGGCGGTCTACGGCTACACCTTC

v_call: TRBV4-3
d_call: .
clone_size: many
j_call: TRBJ1-3
cdr3_aa: CASSQDRGRAGNTIYF
cdr3_nt: TGCGCCAGCAGCCAAGATAGAGGCAGGGCTGGAAACACCATATATTTT

v_call: TRBV20-1
d_call: .
clone_size: .
j_call: TRBJ2-7
cdr3_aa: CSANSPRRGGFYEQYF
cdr3_nt: TGCAGTGCTAACAGCCCCCGCAGGGGAGGGTTCTACGAGCAGTACTTC

v_call: TRBV5-1
d_call: .
clone_size: many
j_call: TRBJ2-4
cdr3_aa: CASSLALGVTKNIQYF
cdr3_nt: TGCGCCAGCAGCTTGGCGCTGGGGGTGACCAAAAACATTCAGTACTTC

v_call: TRBV27
d_call: .
clone_size: .
j_call: TRBJ2-3
cdr3_aa: CASTPLRGSGTDTQYF
cdr3_nt: TGTGCCAGCACTCCCTTGAGGGGCTCAGGCACAGATACGCAGTATTTT

v_call: TRBV20-1
d_call: .
clone_size: many
j_call: TRBJ1-4
cdr3_aa: CSASPPVTENNEKLFF
cdr3_nt: TGCAGTGCTAGTCCCCCCGTCACAGAAAACAATGAAAAACTGTTTTTT